The present T cell receptor beta chain was sequenced within a study of blood T cell repertoires in COVID-19. Study in general: Samples representing acute and convalescent COVID-19 were sourced from the United States, Italy and Spain.

Adults between roughly 18 and 89 years of age took part from fewer than 30 US areas. The table came from immunoSEQ multiplex PCR; TCRdb's copy has only in-frame clones and leaves some out. The sample lists approximately 250,000 clones, about 80% occurring once. Trimming removed 2 bases at V and 7 bases at J, with 12 bases between. This CDR3 is 14 amino acids long. Germline V gene lookup returns CDR1 SGHKS and CDR2 YYEKEE (reference sequence). Sample: PBMCs or T cells enriched from blood (not recorded which). The rearrangement uses TRBV5-5 and TRBJ1-4, with D possibly being TRBD1 (6 bases). This TCR came from a man aged 40-50 years who had recovered from COVID-19. CDR3 residues: CASSFGGAGEKLFF. The CDR3 region has the DNA TGTGCCAGCAGCTTCGGGGGGGCTGGTGAAAAACTGTTTTTT.